This T cell receptor (beta chain) comes out of a study of T cell clones after liver transplantation. Across the study: Pre-transplant mixed lymphocyte reactions yielded third-party-reactive TCRbeta sequences as comparators for graft-donor-reactive sequences. At least one year of complete immunosuppression withdrawal without enzymes over twice normal defined tolerance.

Remarks on this clone: Its target is unknown. The junction differs from germline at one of its ends, possibly a read error.

The study, taken as a whole, reports: Low donor cell numbers restricted donor-reactive repertoire measurement in two subjects.

Alloreactive TCRbeta sequences came from sequencing proliferating CFSE-low cells in the MLR. Stimulators were graft donor PBMCs, splenocytes, lymph-node cells, or third-party PBMCs for pre-transplant recipient cells. Sequencing used immunoSEQ multiplex PCR; TCRdb keeps in-frame clones, though not all of them. The sample carries about 4,800 clones, over 25% recorded once. This CDR3 has 14 residues. CDR1 WNHNN and CDR2 SYGVQD come from the germline V gene (reference sequence). The chain combines TRBV10-1 with TRBJ2-2; possible D gene TRBD1, 6 bases. Sequenced sample: CD4+ T cells from cultured PBMCs. The TCR sequence derives from a human patient who received a liver transplant. A share of the T cells may be of graft donor origin. CDR3 in amino acids: CASSESRGTRGAVF. The CDR3 DNA reads as TGCGCCAGCAGTGAGTCAAGGGGGACACGGGGAGCTGTTTTT.